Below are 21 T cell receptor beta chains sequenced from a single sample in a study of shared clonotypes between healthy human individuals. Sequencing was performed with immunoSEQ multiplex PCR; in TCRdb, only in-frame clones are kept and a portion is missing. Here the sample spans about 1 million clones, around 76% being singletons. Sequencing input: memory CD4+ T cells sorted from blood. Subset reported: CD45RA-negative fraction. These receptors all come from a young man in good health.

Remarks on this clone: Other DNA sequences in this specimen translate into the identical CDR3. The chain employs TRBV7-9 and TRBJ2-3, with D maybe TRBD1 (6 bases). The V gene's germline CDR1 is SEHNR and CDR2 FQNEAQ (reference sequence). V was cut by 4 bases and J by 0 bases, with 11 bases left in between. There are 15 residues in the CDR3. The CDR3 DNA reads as TGTGCCAGCAGCTCACAGGGTCTTAGCACAGATACGCAGTATTTT. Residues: CASSSQGLSTDTQYF.

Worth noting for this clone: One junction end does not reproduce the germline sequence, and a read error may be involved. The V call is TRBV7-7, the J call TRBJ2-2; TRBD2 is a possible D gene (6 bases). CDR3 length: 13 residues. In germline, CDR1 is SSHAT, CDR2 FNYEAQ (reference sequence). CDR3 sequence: CASSQGLSGELFF. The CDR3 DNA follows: TGTGCTAGCAGTCAGGGACTTAGCGGGGAGCTGTTTTTT.

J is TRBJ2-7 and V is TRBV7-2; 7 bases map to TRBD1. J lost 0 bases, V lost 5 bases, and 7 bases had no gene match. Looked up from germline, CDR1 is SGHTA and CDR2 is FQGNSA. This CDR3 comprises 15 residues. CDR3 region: CASSTLTGSSYEQYF. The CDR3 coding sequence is TGTGCCAGCAGCACCCTGACAGGGAGCTCCTACGAGCAGTACTTC.

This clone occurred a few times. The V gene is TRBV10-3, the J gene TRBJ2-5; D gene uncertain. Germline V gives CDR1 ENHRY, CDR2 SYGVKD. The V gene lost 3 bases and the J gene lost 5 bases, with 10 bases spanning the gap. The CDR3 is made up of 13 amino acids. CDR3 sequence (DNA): TGTGCCATCAGTGAAGGATCCGTGGAGACCCAGTACTTC. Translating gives CAISEGSVETQYF.

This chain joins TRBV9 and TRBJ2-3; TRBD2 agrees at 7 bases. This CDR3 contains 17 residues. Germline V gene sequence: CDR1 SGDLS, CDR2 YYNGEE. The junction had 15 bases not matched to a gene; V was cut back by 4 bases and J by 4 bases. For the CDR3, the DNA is TGTGCCAGCAGCTCCCGGCCTGGAAGCGGGACGGCAGATACGCAGTATTTT. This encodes CASSSRPGSGTADTQYF.

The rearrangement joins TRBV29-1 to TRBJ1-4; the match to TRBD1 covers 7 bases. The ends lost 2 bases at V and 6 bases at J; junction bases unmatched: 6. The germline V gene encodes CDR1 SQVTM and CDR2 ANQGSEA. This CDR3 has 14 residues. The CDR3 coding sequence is TGCAGCGTTGAATCGACAGGGCCACATGAAAAACTGTTTTTT. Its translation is CSVESTGPHEKLFF.

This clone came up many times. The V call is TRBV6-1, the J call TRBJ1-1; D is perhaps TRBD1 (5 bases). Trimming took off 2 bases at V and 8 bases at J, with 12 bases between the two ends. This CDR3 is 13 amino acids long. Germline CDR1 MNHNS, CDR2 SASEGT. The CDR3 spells CASSESGQREAFF. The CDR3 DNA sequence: TGTGCCAGCAGTGAATCGGGGCAGCGGGAAGCTTTCTTT.

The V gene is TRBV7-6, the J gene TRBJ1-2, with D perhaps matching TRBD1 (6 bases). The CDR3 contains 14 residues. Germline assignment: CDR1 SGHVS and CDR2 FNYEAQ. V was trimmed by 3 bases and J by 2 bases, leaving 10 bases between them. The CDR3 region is CASSLKQGNYGYTF. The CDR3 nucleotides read TGTGCCAGCAGCTTGAAACAGGGAAACTATGGCTACACCTTC.

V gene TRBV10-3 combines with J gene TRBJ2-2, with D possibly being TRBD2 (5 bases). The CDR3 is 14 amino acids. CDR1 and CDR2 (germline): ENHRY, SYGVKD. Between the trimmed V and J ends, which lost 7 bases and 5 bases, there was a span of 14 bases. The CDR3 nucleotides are TGTGCCATCATGACATCGACGGGGACCGGGGAGCTGTTTTTT. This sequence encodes CAIMTSTGTGELFF.

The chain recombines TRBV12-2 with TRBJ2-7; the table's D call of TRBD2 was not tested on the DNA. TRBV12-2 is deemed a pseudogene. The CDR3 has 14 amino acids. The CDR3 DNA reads TGTGCAAGTCGCTTACTAGCGGGAGTTTACGAGCAGTACTTC. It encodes CASRLLAGVYEQYF.

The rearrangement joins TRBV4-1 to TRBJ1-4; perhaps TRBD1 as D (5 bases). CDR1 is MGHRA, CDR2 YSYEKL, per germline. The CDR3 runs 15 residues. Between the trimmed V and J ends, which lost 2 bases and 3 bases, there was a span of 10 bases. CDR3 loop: CASSQTGLANEKLFF. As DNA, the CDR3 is TGCGCCAGCAGCCAAACAGGACTGGCTAATGAAAAACTGTTTTTT.

This CDR3 reads CASSPGTSPSGELFF. CDR3 DNA: TGTGCCAGCAGCCCCGGGACTAGCCCATCCGGGGAGCTGTTTTTT. The chain links TRBV28 to TRBJ2-2; TRBD2 matches 9 bases. After removal of 6 bases from V and 6 bases from J, the junction contained 8 bases not matched to a gene. Germline CDR1 reads MDHEN; CDR2 reads SYDVKM. The CDR3 loop spans 15 amino acids.

The CDR3 bases are TGCGCCAGCAGCTTGAGACCGGTGGGGGAGACCCAGTACTTC. It specifies CASSLRPVGETQYF. The rearrangement links TRBV5-1 to TRBJ2-5; unclear D gene. Trimming left V 1 base short and J 5 bases short, with 12 bases between. The CDR3 loop spans 14 amino acids. The V gene's germline CDR1 is SGHRS and CDR2 YFSETQ.

CDR3 nucleotides: TGTGCCAGCAGCTTCAAGGGACCGCCGAACACCGGGGAGCTGTTTTTT. Its protein is CASSFKGPPNTGELFF. The chain employs TRBV5-4 and TRBJ2-2; possibly TRBD1 or TRBD2 for D (5 bases each). The CDR3 consists of 16 residues. CDR1 is SGHNT and CDR2 is YYREEE in the germline V gene (reference sequence). Trimming took 2 bases from V and 0 from J, leaving 11 bases between them.

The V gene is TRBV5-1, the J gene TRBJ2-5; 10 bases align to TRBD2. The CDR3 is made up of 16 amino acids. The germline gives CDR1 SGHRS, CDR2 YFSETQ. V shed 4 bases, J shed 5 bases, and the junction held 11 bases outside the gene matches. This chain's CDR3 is CASSALAGVPLETQYF. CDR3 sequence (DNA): TGCGCCAGCAGCGCGCTAGCGGGAGTTCCGTTGGAGACCCAGTACTTC.

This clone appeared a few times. DNA for the CDR3: TGTGCCAGCAGTCCCCCGGGGGCGTCTAAAAACATTCAGTACTTC. Its protein is CASSPPGASKNIQYF. The chain has TRBV28 and TRBJ2-4; D tentatively fits TRBD1 or TRBD2 (6 bases each). Germline loops: CDR1 MDHEN, CDR2 SYDVKM. V shed 5 bases and J shed 4 bases, with 15 bases lying between them. The CDR3 runs to 15 residues.

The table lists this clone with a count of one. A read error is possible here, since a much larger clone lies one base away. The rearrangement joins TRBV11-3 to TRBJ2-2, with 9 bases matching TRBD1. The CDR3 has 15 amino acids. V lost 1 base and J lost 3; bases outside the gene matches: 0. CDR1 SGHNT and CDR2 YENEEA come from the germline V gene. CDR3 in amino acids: CASSLGTGDTGELFF. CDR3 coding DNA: TGTGCCAGCAGCTTAGGGACAGGGGACACCGGGGAGCTGTTTTTT.

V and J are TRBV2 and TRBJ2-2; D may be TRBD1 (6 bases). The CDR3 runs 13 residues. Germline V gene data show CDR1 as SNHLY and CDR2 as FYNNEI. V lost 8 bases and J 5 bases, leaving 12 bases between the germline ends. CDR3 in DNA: TGTGCCAGCGTACCCAGGGGAACCGGGGAGCTGTTTTTT. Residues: CASVPRGTGELFF.

The DNA of the CDR3 is TGTGCCAGCAGCCGCCGGCCCGAAGAGACCCAGTACTTC. Protein sequence: CASSRRPEETQYF. The chain uses TRBV6-5 and TRBJ2-5; no reliable D call. CDR1 and CDR2 (germline): MNHEY, SVGAGI. CDR3 length: 13 residues. V was pared by 6 bases and J by 3 bases, with 11 bases between.

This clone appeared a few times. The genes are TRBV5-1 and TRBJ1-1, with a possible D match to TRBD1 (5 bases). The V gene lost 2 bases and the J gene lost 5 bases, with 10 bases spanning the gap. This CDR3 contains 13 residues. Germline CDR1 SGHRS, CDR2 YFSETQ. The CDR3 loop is CASSFSRQTEAFF. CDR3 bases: TGCGCCAGCAGCTTCTCCAGACAGACTGAAGCTTTCTTT. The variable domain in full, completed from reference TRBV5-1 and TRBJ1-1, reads KAGVTQTPRYLIKTRGQQVTLSCSPISGHRSVSWYQQTPGQGLQFLFEYFSETQRNKGNFPGRFSGRQFSNSRSEMNVSTLELGDSALYLCASSFSRQTEAFFGQGTRLTVV.

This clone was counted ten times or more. The CDR3 DNA is TGTGCCAGCAGTCAGCCGGGACTCAGGGCCGGGGAGCTGTTTTTT. Residues: CASSQPGLRAGELFF. V is TRBV6-6 and J is TRBJ2-2, with a weak D call TRBD2 (6 bases). Germline V lookup: CDR1 MNHNY, CDR2 SVGAGI (reference sequence). This CDR3 comprises 15 residues. V was shortened by 5 bases and J by 6 bases, with 16 bases between the two germline ends.